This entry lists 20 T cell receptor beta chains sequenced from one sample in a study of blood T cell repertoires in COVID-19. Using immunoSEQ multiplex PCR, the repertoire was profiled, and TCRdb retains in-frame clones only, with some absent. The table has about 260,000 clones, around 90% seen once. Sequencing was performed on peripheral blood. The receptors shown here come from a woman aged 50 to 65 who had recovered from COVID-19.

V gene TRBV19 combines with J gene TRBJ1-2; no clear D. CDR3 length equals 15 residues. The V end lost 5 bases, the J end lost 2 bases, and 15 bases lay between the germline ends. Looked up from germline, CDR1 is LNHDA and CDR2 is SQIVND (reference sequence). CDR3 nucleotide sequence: TGTGCCAGTAGTTATAACGTTCGGGTGAACTATGGCTACACCTTC. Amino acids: CASSYNVRVNYGYTF.

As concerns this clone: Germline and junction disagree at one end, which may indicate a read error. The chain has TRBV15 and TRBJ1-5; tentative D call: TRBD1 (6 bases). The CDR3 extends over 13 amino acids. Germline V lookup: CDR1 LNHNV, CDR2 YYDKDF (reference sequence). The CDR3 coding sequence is TGTGCCACCCGCAGACAGGGCAATCAGCCCCAGCATTTT. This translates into CATRRQGNQPQHF.

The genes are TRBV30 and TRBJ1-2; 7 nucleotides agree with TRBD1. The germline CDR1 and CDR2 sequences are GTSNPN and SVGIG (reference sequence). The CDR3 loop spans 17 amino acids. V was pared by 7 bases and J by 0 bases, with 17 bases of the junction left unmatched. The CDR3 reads CASKGGSELLANYGYTF. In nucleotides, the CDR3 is TGTGCCTCCAAAGGGGGCTCGGAACTCTTAGCTAACTATGGCTACACCTTC.

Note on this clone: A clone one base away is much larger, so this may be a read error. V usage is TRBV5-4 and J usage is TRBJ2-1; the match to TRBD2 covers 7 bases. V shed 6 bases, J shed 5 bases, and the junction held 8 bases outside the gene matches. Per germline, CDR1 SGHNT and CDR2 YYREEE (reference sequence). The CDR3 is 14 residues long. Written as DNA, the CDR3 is TGTGCCAGCAAGCGGGATGTGGGAAACAATGAGCAGTTCTTC. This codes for CASKRDVGNNEQFF.

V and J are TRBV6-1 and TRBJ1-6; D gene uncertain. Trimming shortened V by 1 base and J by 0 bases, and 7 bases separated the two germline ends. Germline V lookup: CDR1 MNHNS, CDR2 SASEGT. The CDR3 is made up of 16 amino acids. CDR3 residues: CASSEEDFSYNSPLHF. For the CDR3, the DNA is TGTGCCAGCAGTGAAGAAGACTTCTCCTATAATTCACCCCTCCACTTT.

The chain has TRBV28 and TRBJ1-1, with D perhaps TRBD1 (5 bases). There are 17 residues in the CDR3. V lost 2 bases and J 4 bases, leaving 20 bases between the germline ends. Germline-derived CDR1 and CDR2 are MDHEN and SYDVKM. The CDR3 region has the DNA TGTGCCAGCAGTTTACCAGGGACTCCCGGAGAGGGCACTGAAGCTTTCTTT. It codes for CASSLPGTPGEGTEAFF.

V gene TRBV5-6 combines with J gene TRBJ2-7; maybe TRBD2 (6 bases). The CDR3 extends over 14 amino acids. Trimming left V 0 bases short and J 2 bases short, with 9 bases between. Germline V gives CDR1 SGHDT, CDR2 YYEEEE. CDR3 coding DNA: TGTGCCAGCAGCTTGGCGGGGGTAACCTACGAGCAGTACTTC. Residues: CASSLAGVTYEQYF.

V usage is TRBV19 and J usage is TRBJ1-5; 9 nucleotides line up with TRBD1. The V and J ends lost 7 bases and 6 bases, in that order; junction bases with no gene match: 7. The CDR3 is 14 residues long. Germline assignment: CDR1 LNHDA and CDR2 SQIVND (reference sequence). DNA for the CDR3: TGTGCCAGTAATCACAGGGGGCAGTTTCAGCCCCAGCATTTT. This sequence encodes CASNHRGQFQPQHF.

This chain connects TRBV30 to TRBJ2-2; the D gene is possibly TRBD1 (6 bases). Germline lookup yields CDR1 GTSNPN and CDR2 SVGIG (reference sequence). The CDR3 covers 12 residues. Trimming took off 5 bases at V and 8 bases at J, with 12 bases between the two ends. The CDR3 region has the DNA TGTGCCTGGTCACAGGGTTTTGGGGAGCTGTTTTTT. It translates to CAWSQGFGELFF.

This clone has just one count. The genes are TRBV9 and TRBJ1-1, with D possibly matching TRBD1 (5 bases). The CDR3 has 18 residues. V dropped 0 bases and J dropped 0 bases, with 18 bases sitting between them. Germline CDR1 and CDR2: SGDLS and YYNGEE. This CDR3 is CASSVDSRALSMNTEAFF. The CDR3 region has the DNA TGTGCCAGCAGCGTAGATTCCAGGGCGCTCTCGATGAACACTGAAGCTTTCTTT.

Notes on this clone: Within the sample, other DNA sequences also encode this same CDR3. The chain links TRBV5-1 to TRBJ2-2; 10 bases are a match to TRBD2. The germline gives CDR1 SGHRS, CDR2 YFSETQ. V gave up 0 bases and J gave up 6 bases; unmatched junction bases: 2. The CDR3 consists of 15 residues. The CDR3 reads CASSLALAGAGELFF. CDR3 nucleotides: TGCGCCAGCAGCTTGGCCCTAGCGGGAGCCGGGGAGCTGTTTTTT.

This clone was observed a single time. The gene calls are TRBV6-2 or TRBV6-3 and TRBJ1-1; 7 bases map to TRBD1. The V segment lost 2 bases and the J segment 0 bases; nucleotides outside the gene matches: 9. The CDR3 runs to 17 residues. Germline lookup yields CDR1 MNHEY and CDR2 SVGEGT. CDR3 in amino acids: CASSYPSTGLMNTEAFF. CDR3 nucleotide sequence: TGTGCCAGCAGTTACCCGTCGACAGGGTTGATGAACACTGAAGCTTTCTTT.

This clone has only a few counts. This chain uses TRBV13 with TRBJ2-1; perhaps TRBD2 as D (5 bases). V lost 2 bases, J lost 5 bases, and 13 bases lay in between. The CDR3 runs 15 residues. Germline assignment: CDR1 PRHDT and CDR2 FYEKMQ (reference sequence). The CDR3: CASSLNPAVDNEQFF. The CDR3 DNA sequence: TGTGCCAGCAGCTTAAACCCAGCGGTTGACAATGAGCAGTTCTTC.

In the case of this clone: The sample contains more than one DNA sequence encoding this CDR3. The CDR3 nucleotides read TGTGCCAGCAGCTTGGGGCTCTATGGCTACACCTTC. Encoded protein: CASSLGLYGYTF. The chain joins TRBV5-5 to TRBJ1-2; no definite D call. Trimming removed 0 bases at V and 4 bases at J, with 4 bases between. The length of the CDR3 is 12 residues. Germline V gene lookup returns CDR1 SGHKS and CDR2 YYEKEE (reference sequence).

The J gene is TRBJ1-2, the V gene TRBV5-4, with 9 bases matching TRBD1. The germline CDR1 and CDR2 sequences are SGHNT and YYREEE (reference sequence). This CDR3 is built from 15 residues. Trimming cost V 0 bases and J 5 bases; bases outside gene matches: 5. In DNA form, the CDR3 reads TGTGCCAGCAGCTTGGGACAGGGGGTTGAATATGGCTACACCTTC. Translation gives CASSLGQGVEYGYTF. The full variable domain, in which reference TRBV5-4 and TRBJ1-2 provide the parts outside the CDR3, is ETGVTQSPTHLIKTRGQQVTLRCSSQSGHNTVSWYQQALGQGPQFIFQYYREEENGRGNFPPRFSGLQFPNYSSELNVNALELDDSALYLCASSLGQGVEYGYTFGSGTRLTVV.

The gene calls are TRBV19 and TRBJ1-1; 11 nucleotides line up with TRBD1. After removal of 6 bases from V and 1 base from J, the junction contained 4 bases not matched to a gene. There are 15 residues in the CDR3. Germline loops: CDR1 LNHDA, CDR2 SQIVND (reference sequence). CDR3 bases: TGTGCCAGTAGGGGACAGGGGGTTTGGAACACTGAAGCTTTCTTT. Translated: CASRGQGVWNTEAFF.

The CDR3 sequence is CSVVVLNEQFF. CDR3 DNA sequence: TGCAGCGTTGTTGTCCTAAATGAGCAGTTCTTC. This chain links TRBV29-1 with TRBJ2-1; D not certain. The CDR3 is made up of 11 amino acids. CDR1 and CDR2 from the germline V gene are SQVTM and ANQGSEA. Trimming took off 4 bases at V and 7 bases at J, with 8 bases between the two ends.

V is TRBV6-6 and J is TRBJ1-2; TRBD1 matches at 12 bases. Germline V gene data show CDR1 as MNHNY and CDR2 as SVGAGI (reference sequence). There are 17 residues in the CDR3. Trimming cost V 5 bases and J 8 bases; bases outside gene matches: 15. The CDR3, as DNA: TGTGCCAGCAGTCCCCAACGCGGGACAGGGGGCGCAGAAGGCTACACCTTC. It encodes CASSPQRGTGGAEGYTF.

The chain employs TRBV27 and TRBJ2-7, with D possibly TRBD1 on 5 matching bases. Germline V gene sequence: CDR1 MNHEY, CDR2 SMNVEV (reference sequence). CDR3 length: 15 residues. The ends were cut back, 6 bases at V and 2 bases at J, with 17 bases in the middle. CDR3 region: CASSFSAGLTYEQYF. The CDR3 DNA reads TGTGCCAGCAGCTTCTCGGCAGGGCTGACCTACGAGCAGTACTTC.

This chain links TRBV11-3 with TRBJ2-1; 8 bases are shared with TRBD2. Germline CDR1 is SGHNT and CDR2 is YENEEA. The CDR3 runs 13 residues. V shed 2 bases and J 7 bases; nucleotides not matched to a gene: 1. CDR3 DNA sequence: TGTGCCAGCAGCTTATCTAGCGGGAATGAGCAGTTCTTC. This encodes CASSLSSGNEQFF. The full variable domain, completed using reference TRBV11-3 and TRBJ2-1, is EAGVVQSPRYKIIEKKQPVAFWCNPISGHNTLYWYLQNLGQGPELLIRYENEEAVDDSQLPKDRFSAERLKGVDSTLKIQPAELGDSAVYLCASSLSSGNEQFFGPGTRLTVL.